The clone carrying this TCR beta chain has at least ten counts. Using its own MiXCR run on the 5' RACE reads, TCRdb lists one record per CDR3 protein. The table records tens of thousands of distinct CDR3 sequences, roughly 7.2% of them present only once. The length of the CDR3 is 16 residues. Germline CDR1 and CDR2: LGHNA and YSLEER. The V gene end was trimmed by 2 bases and the J gene end by 1 base; junction bases not matched to a gene: 6. The data were obtained in a study of early T cells in non-severe SARS-CoV-2 infection. For the study at large: Chains from this unsorted whole-blood bulk RNA could not be paired.

The chain employs TRBV4-3 and TRBJ1-1, with TRBD1 matching 8 bases. Specimen: whole blood. This sequence originates from an adult who was a healthcare worker with PCR-confirmed SARS-CoV-2 infection or an uninfected control (not recorded which). The CDR3: CASSQSQGAANTEAFF. The CDR3 nucleotides are TGCGCCAGCAGCCAAAGCCAGGGGGCCGCGAACACTGAAGCTTTCTTT.